This TCR beta chain originates from a study of T cells after yellow fever vaccination. On the study more broadly: Some fractions had low cell numbers, and these were prepared with SMART-Seq v4 Ultra Low Input.

This CDR3 comprises 15 residues. After removal of 5 bases from V and 6 bases from J, the junction contained 5 bases not matched to a gene. MiXCR, applied by TCRdb to the 5' RACE reads, yields one record per CDR3 protein. The data show around 600,000 distinct CDR3 sequences, about 12% seen once. This clonotype was counted between two and nine times. Its antigen is as yet unknown. General observations from the study: The secondary T-cell response peaked on day 5, not day 15, but was weaker. Booster sampling recovered most clones from primary vaccination (less than 97% CD4, approximately 90% CD8). Contaminants from the bulk population, in the form of abundant clonotypes, could be found in FACS-sorted repertoires.

The receptor's source is a man aged 25 to 45 who received the YFV17D yellow fever vaccine. Sequencing was performed on PBMCs, taken on the day of the yellow fever booster vaccination. The J gene is TRBJ2-1, the V gene TRBV12-3 or TRBV12-4; 12 bases line up with TRBD2. The CDR3 is CASSPVTSGSNEQFF. The CDR3, as DNA: TGTGCCAGCAGTCCGGTGACTAGCGGGAGCAATGAGCAGTTCTTC.